Reported below is one TCR beta chain. Method: immunoSEQ multiplex PCR; TCRdb's copy keeps in-frame clones and lacks some. The table has fewer than 400,000 clones, around 90% seen once; the top ten hold 0.9% to 1%. The CDR3 runs 14 residues. J gave up 2 bases and V 6 bases, and 4 bases lay outside the gene matches. The V gene's germline CDR1 is SNHLY and CDR2 FYNNEI. The entry originates in a study of cytomegalovirus exposure and HLA in healthy donors. Sequenced input: PBMCs. This receptor was obtained from a man younger than 40 in good health and CMV-seronegative. This chain connects TRBV2 to TRBJ2-3, with 8 bases fitting TRBD1. DNA of the CDR3: TGTGCCAGCAGGCAGACAGGGGTCACAGATACGCAGTATTTT. Encoded protein: CASRQTGVTDTQYF.